Presented here are 12 T cell receptor beta chains from one specimen sequenced in a study of T-cell reconstitution after alpha-beta-depleted transplantation in children. Unique molecular identifiers were incorporated when the TCRbeta library was constructed. One entry per CDR3 protein results from TCRdb running MiXCR on the PCR reads. The sample includes under 450,000 distinct CDR3 sequences, about 17% seen only once; the top ten take roughly 29%. Sequenced here: PBMCs, mostly from graft donor cells, sampled 360 days after TCRalphabeta/CD19-depleted stem cell transplant. These TCRs come from a boy in the first two years of life who had a stem cell transplant for Wiskott-Aldrich syndrome, so the T cells may come from the graft donor.

This clonotype was counted ten times or more. The chain combines TRBV9 with TRBJ2-5; unclear D gene. V was pared by 3 bases and J by 4 bases, with 13 bases between. Germline-derived CDR1 and CDR2 are SGDLS and YYNGEE. The CDR3 extends over 14 amino acids. CDR3 nucleotide sequence: TGTGCCAGCAGCGCCTCGACCGGCGGAGAGACCCAGTACTTC. This translates into CASSASTGGETQYF.

This clonotype was seen ten or more times. The chain couples TRBV7-6 to TRBJ2-3; 12 positions agree with TRBD2. Trimming cost V 1 base and J 6 bases; bases outside gene matches: 11. CDR3 length: 18 residues. CDR1 is SGHVS and CDR2 is FNYEAQ in the germline V gene. The CDR3 nucleotides read TGTGCCAGCAGCTTAGGGCTAGCGGGAGGGCCGGTGACTGATACGCAGTATTTT. Residues: CASSLGLAGGPVTDTQYF. Drawing the rest from reference TRBV7-6 and TRBJ2-3, the complete variable domain is GAGVSQSPRYKVTKRGQDVALRCDPISGHVSLYWYRQALGQGPEFLTYFNYEAQQDKSGLPNDRFSAERPEGSISTLTIQRTEQRDSAMYRCASSLGLAGGPVTDTQYFGPGTRLTVL.

This clonotype was found a few times. The chain uses TRBV5-1 and TRBJ2-3; D gene ambiguous. The V gene's germline CDR1 is SGHRS and CDR2 YFSETQ. Trimming removed 8 bases at V and 2 bases at J, with 9 bases between. This CDR3 is 12 amino acids long. The CDR3 DNA follows: TGCGCCAGTACCGCGAACACAGATACGCAGTATTTT. This encodes CASTANTDTQYF.

This clonotype was detected only a few times. CDR3 DNA: TGTGCCAGCTCACCACTTCGGGACGCCTTAGCCAAAAACATTCAGTACTTC. It yields the protein CASSPLRDALAKNIQYF. The rearrangement uses TRBV18 and TRBJ2-4, with D perhaps given as TRBD1 or TRBD2 (5 bases each). Trimming shortened V by 1 base and J by 0 bases, and 13 bases separated the two germline ends. This CDR3 has 17 amino acids. The germline V gene encodes CDR1 KGHSH and CDR2 LQKENI.

J is TRBJ2-2 and V is TRBV27; 9 bases line up with TRBD2. This CDR3 region has 15 residues. Germline V gives CDR1 MNHEY, CDR2 SMNVEV (reference sequence). V trimming: 5 bases; J trimming: 3 bases; junction bases outside the gene matches: 4. CDR3 in DNA: TGTGCCAGCAGTCATAGCGGGAGATACACCGGGGAGCTGTTTTTT. This encodes CASSHSGRYTGELFF.

This clonotype occurred many times. This chain uses TRBV25-1 with TRBJ2-1; 13 bases line up with TRBD2. The CDR3 consists of 14 residues. V shed 10 bases, J shed 8 bases, and the junction held 8 bases outside the gene matches. Germline V gene lookup returns CDR1 MGHDK and CDR2 SYGVNS. The CDR3, as DNA: TGTGCCACCCAACTAGCGGGAGGGCCGTATGAGCAGTTCTTC. Protein product: CATQLAGGPYEQFF.

J is TRBJ2-2 and V is TRBV15, with 9 bases lining up with TRBD2. V shed 9 bases, J shed 3 bases, and the junction held 11 bases outside the gene matches. Germline V gene sequence: CDR1 LNHNV, CDR2 YYDKDF (reference sequence). CDR3 length equals 16 residues. The chain's CDR3 is CATALAGKRDTGELFF. CDR3 DNA: TGTGCCACGGCCCTAGCGGGGAAGAGGGACACCGGGGAGCTGTTTTTT.

The V and J genes are TRBV18 and TRBJ2-2; 11 nucleotides align to TRBD2. The CDR3 runs to 17 residues. Germline values: CDR1 KGHSH, CDR2 LQKENI. V lost 3 bases to trimming and J lost 3 bases; unmatched junction nucleotides: 6. The CDR3 sequence: CASSPALAGGDTGELFF. DNA for the CDR3: TGTGCCAGCTCACCCGCTTTAGCGGGAGGGGACACCGGGGAGCTGTTTTTT. Looking up the rest from reference TRBV18 and TRBJ2-2 gives the full variable domain: NAGVMQNPRHLVRRRGQEARLRCSPMKGHSHVYWYRQLPEEGLKFMVYLQKENIIDESGMPKERFSAEFPKEGPSILRIQQVVRGDSAAYFCASSPALAGGDTGELFFGEGSRLTVL.

This clonotype was counted only a few times. This chain links TRBV4-1 with TRBJ2-6, with TRBD1 identical over 8 bases. Per germline, CDR1 MGHRA and CDR2 YSYEKL. This CDR3 region has 16 residues. J lost 3 bases, V lost 0 bases, and 1 base had no gene match. The CDR3 nucleotides read TGCGCCAGCAGCCAAGACAGGGGGCTTGGGGCCAACGTCCTGACTTTC. Encoded protein: CASSQDRGLGANVLTF.

The rearrangement uses TRBV20-1 and TRBJ2-2, with D possibly TRBD2 on 5 matching bases. Germline V CDR1 and CDR2: DFQATT, SNEGSKA (reference sequence). This CDR3 has 12 amino acids. Trimming removed 6 bases at V and 10 bases at J, with 15 bases between. This chain's CDR3 is CSAQGLQKELFF. The CDR3 DNA follows: TGCAGTGCCCAAGGACTCCAGAAGGAGCTGTTTTTT.

This clonotype was seen only a few times. The chain joins TRBV5-1 to TRBJ2-1; D is uncertain. Germline lookup yields CDR1 SGHRS and CDR2 YFSETQ. This CDR3 comprises 11 residues. Between the trimmed V and J ends, which lost 2 bases and 8 bases, there was a span of 5 bases. The CDR3 DNA reads TGCGCCAGCAGCTTCCAGTATGAGCAGTTCTTC. Its protein product is CASSFQYEQFF.

This clonotype turned up a few times. This rearrangement joins TRBV6-1 to TRBJ2-7; 9 bases match TRBD1. CDR1 is MNHNS and CDR2 is SASEGT in the germline V gene. The CDR3 has 16 amino acids. The ends lost 6 bases at V and 3 bases at J; junction bases unmatched: 12. CDR3 in DNA: TGTGCCAGCAGAATTTCCGGGACAGGGATCTTCTACGAGCAGTACTTC. Amino acid sequence: CASRISGTGIFYEQYF.